Listed here is a single TCR beta chain. Here immunoSEQ multiplex PCR was the method, and the copy in TCRdb shows in-frame clones only, minus some. Here the sample spans approximately 200,000 clones, approximately 89% being singletons. The data originate from a study of blood T cell repertoires in COVID-19. Donors were grouped by their self-reported clinical history. CDR1 is MNHNS, CDR2 SASEGT, per germline. The CDR3 spans 14 residues. V was pared by 1 base and J by 8 bases, with 12 bases between. The specimen sequenced was PBMCs or T cells enriched from blood (not recorded which). This clonotype was obtained from a woman between 35 and 50 years old with acute COVID-19. V and J are TRBV6-1 and TRBJ2-1, with D tentatively TRBD2 (5 bases). The CDR3 loop is CASSEGRAFDEQFF. The CDR3 bases are TGTGCCAGCAGTGAAGGGCGGGCATTCGATGAGCAGTTCTTC.